This T cell receptor beta chain was sequenced in a study of human thymus T cells. Healthy Finnish infants undergoing corrective surgery for congenital heart defects were the donors. The method was immunoSEQ multiplex PCR; TCRdb's version includes in-frame clones alone and lacks a portion of them. Counted here are 45,000 to 75,000 clones, roughly 94% occurring once; the ten biggest clones make up under 7%. This TCR derives from a boy less than two years old with a congenital heart defect but otherwise immunologically healthy. Sequenced: blood.

CDR3 loop: CASSQVFDSSYNEQFF. The CDR3 DNA reads TGCGCCAGCAGCCAAGTTTTTGATAGCTCCTACAATGAGCAGTTCTTC. The chain combines TRBV4-3 with TRBJ2-1; D gene ambiguous. Germline CDR1 is LGHNA and CDR2 is YSLEER. V lost 1 base and J lost 0, with 10 bases in between. This CDR3 spans 16 amino acids.